These 32 T cell receptor beta chains were all obtained from the same sample, sequenced in a study of metastatic and nonmetastatic thyroid tumors (dated by TCRdb to 2018 to 2020). Before undergoing thyroid surgery, none of the patients had been given any kind of treatment. Receptor libraries were prepared by PCR. Reads for this sample came from an Illumina HiSeq 4000. The public reads were reprocessed in TCRdb via fastp at Q25 and MiXCR, keeping in-frame beta chains. The sample records roughly 25,000 clones, roughly a quarter of which are singletons. Jointly, the top ten make up approximately 20% of the sample. The sequenced sample consisted of blood. These receptors were collected from a male donor with papillary thyroid cancer or a benign thyroid nodule (not recorded which). Some clones in this sample may be carry-over from other donors' samples.

By sample share, this clone is medium-sized (0.01 to 0.1%). The V gene is TRBV28, the J gene TRBJ2-2; D tentatively reads TRBD1 or TRBD2 (5 bases each). Trimming took 1 base from V and 7 from J, leaving 16 bases between them. The CDR3 consists of 16 residues. CDR1 is MDHEN and CDR2 is SYDVKM in the germline V gene. The chain's CDR3 is CASSLFRDGRGGELFF. In DNA, the CDR3 is TGTGCCAGCAGTTTATTCCGGGACGGAAGGGGCGGGGAGCTGTTTTTT. The entire variable domain, with the rest obtained from reference TRBV28 and TRBJ2-2, is as follows: DVKVTQSSRYLVKRTGEKVFLECVQDMDHENMFWYRQDPGLGLRLIYFSYDVKMKEKGDIPEGYSVSREKKERFSLILESASTNQTSMYLCASSLFRDGRGGELFFGEGSRLTVL.

By sample fraction, this clone is medium-sized. The CDR3 nucleotides read TGTGCCAGCAGTGACCTCGGGGTGACCTTCGGGGAGCTGTTTTTT. Protein sequence: CASSDLGVTFGELFF. J is TRBJ2-2 and V is TRBV2, with D tentatively TRBD2 (5 bases). Germline V gene lookup returns CDR1 SNHLY and CDR2 FYNNEI. The germline V and J ends were trimmed by 3 bases and 7 bases, with 15 bases remaining between them. The CDR3 length is 15 residues.

The V and J genes are TRBV10-3 and TRBJ2-5; D not certain. This CDR3 comprises 14 residues. The germline gives CDR1 ENHRY, CDR2 SYGVKD. The germline V and J ends were trimmed by 2 bases and 1 base, with 8 bases remaining between them. CDR3: CAISERALQETQYF. CDR3 DNA: TGTGCCATCAGTGAGCGGGCTCTCCAAGAGACCCAGTACTTC.

This clone has at least ten counts. The J gene is TRBJ1-4, the V gene TRBV27; D is unresolved. Germline lookup yields CDR1 MNHEY and CDR2 SMNVEV (reference sequence). The CDR3 contains 13 residues. Trimming stripped 4 bases from V and 8 bases from J, with 11 bases between. Written as DNA, the CDR3 is TGTGCCAGCAGTTGGGCGTACGGAGAAAAACTGTTTTTT. Encoded protein: CASSWAYGEKLFF.

V gene TRBV5-6 combines with J gene TRBJ2-3; TRBD2 agrees at 7 bases. From germline, CDR1 is SGHDT and CDR2 YYEEEE. The CDR3 totals 15 residues. The J segment lost 3 bases and the V segment lost 4 bases, leaving 8 bases of the junction unmatched. CDR3 in amino acids: CASSGSGKRTDTQYF. The CDR3 nucleotides read TGTGCCAGCAGCGGGAGCGGGAAGCGGACAGATACGCAGTATTTT.

This clone came up a few times. The chain links TRBV10-3 to TRBJ2-7, with 10 bases lining up with TRBD1. V shed 2 bases, J shed 4 bases, and the junction held 8 bases outside the gene matches. CDR1 and CDR2 from the germline V gene are ENHRY and SYGVKD. The CDR3 consists of 16 residues. This CDR3 is CAISERNGTGVYEQYF. As DNA, the CDR3 is TGTGCCATCAGTGAGCGAAACGGGACAGGGGTATACGAGCAGTACTTC.

This clone showed up many times. The rearrangement joins TRBV2 to TRBJ2-2, with 8 bases matching TRBD1. The CDR3 spans 15 residues. V trimming: 5 bases; J trimming: 2 bases; junction bases outside the gene matches: 4. CDR1 is SNHLY, CDR2 FYNNEI, per germline. CDR3 nucleotide sequence: TGTGCCAGCAGTCGACAGGGGACCAACACCGGGGAGCTGTTTTTT. It translates to CASSRQGTNTGELFF.

This clone is judged medium-sized. The chain joins TRBV19 to TRBJ1-1, with D possibly matching TRBD1 (6 bases). Germline V lookup: CDR1 LNHDA, CDR2 SQIVND (reference sequence). V was shortened by 4 bases and J by 1 base, with 13 bases between the two germline ends. This CDR3 contains 15 residues. Here the CDR3 DNA reads TGTGCCAGTAGTAGGGTCGACAGGCAGAACACTGAAGCTTTCTTT. This codes for CASSRVDRQNTEAFF. The full variable domain, in which reference TRBV19 and TRBJ1-1 provide the parts outside the CDR3, is DGGITQSPKYLFRKEGQNVTLSCEQNLNHDAMYWYRQDPGQGLRLIYYSQIVNDFQKGDIAEGYSVSREKKESFPLTVTSAQKNPTAFYLCASSRVDRQNTEAFFGQGTRLTVV.

Remarks on this clone: This may stem from a read error, because a much larger clone lies one nucleotide away. The chain carries TRBV7-3 and TRBJ2-5; 8 bases are a match to TRBD2. CDR3 length: 14 amino acids. V trimming: 6 bases; J trimming: 4 bases; junction bases outside the gene matches: 7. Per germline, CDR1 SGHTA and CDR2 FQGTGA. The CDR3 nucleotides are TGTGCCAGCAGGGCCGGGGGGGCGGGAGAGACCCAGTACTTC. Encoded protein: CASRAGGAGETQYF.

This clone was counted many times. CDR3 sequence: CATSRDPRSAHGSYEQYF. As DNA, the CDR3 is TGTGCCACCAGCAGAGATCCACGATCGGCACATGGCTCTTACGAGCAGTACTTC. The chain recombines TRBV15 with TRBJ2-7, with unresolved D. The CDR3 contains 18 residues. Germline V gives CDR1 LNHNV, CDR2 YYDKDF (reference sequence). Trimming pared 0 bases from V and 4 bases from J, leaving 22 bases between.

Points on this clone: One junction end does not reproduce the germline sequence, and a read error may be involved. The chain is built from TRBV11-2 and TRBJ2-1; D not certain. Looked up from germline, CDR1 is SGHAT and CDR2 is FQNNGV. The CDR3 extends over 15 amino acids. The CDR3 sequence is CVSSRTSWFWDEQFF. For the CDR3, the DNA is TGTGTCAGCAGCCGAACATCATGGTTTTGGGATGAGCAGTTCTTC. Complete variable domain (other parts from reference TRBV11-2 and TRBJ2-1): EAGVAQSPRYKIIEKRQSVAFWCNPISGHATLYWYQQILGQGPKLLIQFQNNGVVDDSQLPKDRFSAERLKGVDSTLKIQPAKLEDSAVYLCVSSRTSWFWDEQFFGPGTRLTVL.

The V call is TRBV24-1, the J call TRBJ2-7; 7 nucleotides match TRBD2. Germline-derived CDR1 and CDR2 are KGHDR and SFDVKD. The ends lost 6 bases at V and 7 bases at J; junction bases unmatched: 17. This CDR3 spans 16 amino acids. The CDR3 nucleotides read TGTGCCACCAGTTCTTCCTCCGGGGGACTACCTGGTGAGCAGTACTTC. Its translation: CATSSSSGGLPGEQYF.

There are many counts of this clone. The chain employs TRBV20-1 and TRBJ2-1, with D possibly being TRBD1 or TRBD2 (5 bases each). The CDR3 sequence is 12 residues long. V dropped 8 bases and J dropped 6 bases, with 14 bases sitting between them. Germline V gene sequence: CDR1 DFQATT, CDR2 SNEGSKA (reference sequence). CDR3 region: CSTYPGGNEQFF. CDR3 nucleotide sequence: TGCAGTACCTATCCTGGGGGCAATGAGCAGTTCTTC.

This clone qualifies as medium-sized. The chain joins TRBV6-1 to TRBJ2-2; the D is unclear. Trimming took off 5 bases at V and 3 bases at J, with 13 bases between the two ends. Germline V gives CDR1 MNHNS, CDR2 SASEGT. The CDR3 loop spans 15 amino acids. The CDR3 coding sequence is TGTGCCAGCAGTCCCTGGGTCGCCGACACCGGGGAGCTGTTTTTT. Protein product: CASSPWVADTGELFF.

This clone was detected once. This may come from a read error, since a much larger clone is one base off. This chain links TRBV7-7 with TRBJ2-5, with 8 bases that match TRBD1. This CDR3 region has 13 residues. Germline V gene lookup returns CDR1 SSHAT and CDR2 FNYEAQ (reference sequence). The CDR3 region is CASSRDRKETQYF. CDR3 sequence (DNA): TGTGCTAGCAGCCGGGACAGGAAAGAGACCCAGTACTTC.

This clone was seen once. This sequence joins TRBV11-1 and TRBJ2-1, with 7 bases fitting TRBD2. CDR1 and CDR2 from the germline V gene are SGHAT and FQDESV (reference sequence). The CDR3 is 14 amino acids. Trimming took 8 bases from V and 7 from J; bases not matched to a gene: 11. CDR3 nucleotide sequence: TGTGCCAGCGACGGAGGGAGGACTAGAAATGAGCAGTTCTTC. Amino acids: CASDGGRTRNEQFF.

This clone was found many times. This sample includes further DNA sequences coding for the same CDR3. The chain combines TRBV4-2 with TRBJ2-1, with TRBD1 identical over 7 bases. Germline values: CDR1 LGHNA, CDR2 YNFKEQ. The CDR3 length is 18 residues. J was trimmed by 11 bases and V by 6 bases; bases with no gene match: 25. CDR3 in DNA: TGTGCCAGCAGTATCGGCGCCTTAAGGACAGGACCCTCGGAACAGCAGTTCTTC. Protein sequence: CASSIGALRTGPSEQQFF.

Points on this clone: One junction end disagrees with the germline gene, perhaps due to a read error. The chain joins TRBV20-1 to TRBJ2-1; D ambiguous. The CDR3 runs 15 residues. Germline values: CDR1 DFQATT, CDR2 SNEGSKA (reference sequence). The CDR3 region has the DNA TGCAGTGCTAGGAGGAGCCATAGCTCCTACTATGAGCAGTTCTTC. Translated, it gives CSARRSHSSYYEQFF.

This clone appeared many times. The chain couples TRBV28 to TRBJ1-2, with 7 bases that match TRBD1. In germline, CDR1 is MDHEN, CDR2 SYDVKM. Trimming at V came to 6 bases and at J to 8 bases, leaving 6 bases not matched to a gene. The CDR3 loop spans 12 amino acids. The CDR3: CASRDRRGGYTF. CDR3 in DNA: TGTGCCAGCAGGGACAGGCGGGGCGGCTACACCTTC.

This clone was seen repeatedly, ten times or more. The V call is TRBV29-1, the J call TRBJ1-1; D is ambiguous. Germline assignment: CDR1 SQVTM and CDR2 ANQGSEA. Deletions cut 6 bases from V and 7 bases from J, with 21 bases between. There are 14 residues in the CDR3. CDR3 coding DNA: TGCAGCGTGCGACTCCCTGACCACGGGCTTGAAGCTTTCTTT. This sequence encodes CSVRLPDHGLEAFF.

The table lists this clone with many counts. A much bigger clone sits one base away, suggesting this may be a read error. This likely comes from a read error, as the CDR3 has no conserved phenylalanine or tryptophan at its end. The genes are TRBV7-2 and TRBJ2-1; 10 nucleotides match TRBD2. The V segment lost 8 bases and the J segment 8 bases; nucleotides outside the gene matches: 9. CDR3 size: 14 residues. Germline V gene lookup returns CDR1 SGHTA and CDR2 FQGNSA. CDR3 sequence reads: CASALSSGGDEQFL. The CDR3 DNA is TGTGCCAGCGCTCTGTCTAGCGGGGGCGATGAGCAGTTCCTC.

By sample fraction, this clone is medium-sized. This chain uses TRBV6-1 with TRBJ2-7; D is unresolved. The germline V and J ends were trimmed by 5 bases and 0 bases, with 11 bases remaining between them. The length of the CDR3 is 14 residues. The germline V gene has CDR1 MNHNS and CDR2 SASEGT. CDR3 amino acids: CASSPRIYSYEQYF. The CDR3 DNA follows: TGTGCCAGCAGTCCTAGGATCTACTCCTACGAGCAGTACTTC.

This clone is classed as medium-sized. The genes are TRBV19 and TRBJ1-6; possible D gene TRBD1, 5 bases. Germline-derived CDR1 and CDR2 are LNHDA and SQIVND (reference sequence). The germline V and J ends were trimmed by 5 bases and 7 bases, with 15 bases remaining between them. The CDR3 spans 15 residues. The CDR3 DNA is TGTGCCAGTAGTCCCCTGGCGGGACGGAATTCACCCCTCCACTTT. Translation: CASSPLAGRNSPLHF.

This clone was counted many times. The rearrangement links TRBV7-2 to TRBJ2-5, with 7 bases identical to TRBD2. The CDR3 runs 14 residues. The J segment lost 6 bases and the V segment lost 5 bases, leaving 9 bases of the junction unmatched. CDR1 and CDR2 from the germline V gene are SGHTA and FQGNSA. CDR3 residues: CASSPAGGKKTQYF. As DNA, the CDR3 is TGTGCCAGCAGCCCCGCCGGGGGGAAAAAGACCCAGTACTTC. Filled out from reference TRBV7-2 and TRBJ2-5, the complete variable domain reads GAGVSQSPSNKVTEKGKDVELRCDPISGHTALYWYRQSLGQGLEFLIYFQGNSAPDKSGLPSDRFSAERTGGSVSTLTIQRTQQEDSAVYLCASSPAGGKKTQYFGPGTRLLVL.

The rearrangement links TRBV6-1 to TRBJ2-7; possibly TRBD1 or TRBD2 for D (5 bases each). With 4 bases removed from V and 0 bases from J, the gap between germline ends came to 16 bases. From germline, CDR1 is MNHNS and CDR2 SASEGT. The CDR3 spans 16 residues. The CDR3 DNA sequence: TGTGCCAGCAGTGGTCGTGAGGGGCTGATCTCCTACGAGCAGTACTTC. It encodes CASSGREGLISYEQYF.

In its sample, this clone was seen a few times. The junction departs from germline at one end; a sequencing error may be responsible. V usage is TRBV12-3 or TRBV12-4 and J usage is TRBJ2-1, with unresolved D. The CDR3 covers 12 residues. The CDR3 region has the DNA TGTGCCAGCAGGGCGCTGTACAATGGGCAGTTCTTC. Translation: CASRALYNGQFF.

This clone was observed many times. The chain is built from TRBV3-1 and TRBJ2-1; a weak D match, TRBD2 (5 bases). The CDR3 spans 12 residues. The germline V and J ends were trimmed by 3 bases and 9 bases, with 9 bases remaining between them. Germline CDR1 LGHDT, CDR2 YNNKEL (reference sequence). CDR3 nucleotides: TGTGCCAGCAGCCATCAGGCGGGTGAGCAGTTCTTC. The encoded protein is CASSHQAGEQFF.

This clone was seen repeatedly, ten times or more. The chain links TRBV7-9 to TRBJ2-2, with unresolved D. V lost 0 bases, J lost 1 base, and 3 bases lay in between. CDR1 and CDR2 from the germline V gene are SEHNR and FQNEAQ (reference sequence). The CDR3 is 14 amino acids. The CDR3 DNA reads TGTGCCAGCAGCTTAGCCGGGAACACCGGGGAGCTGTTTTTT. This gives the protein CASSLAGNTGELFF.

At least ten counts were recorded for this clone. This chain connects TRBV5-1 to TRBJ2-5; D is ambiguous. V lost 3 bases and J 1 base, leaving 10 bases between the germline ends. CDR1 is SGHRS and CDR2 is YFSETQ in the germline V gene. CDR3 size: 14 residues. The CDR3 sequence: CASSSGGGQETQYF. The CDR3, as DNA: TGCGCCAGCAGCTCAGGTGGCGGCCAAGAGACCCAGTACTTC.

This clone appeared many times. The V call is TRBV18, the J call TRBJ2-7; a weak D match, TRBD2 (5 bases). The CDR3 is 12 amino acids. Trimming removed 2 bases at V and 3 bases at J, with 5 bases between. Germline assignment: CDR1 KGHSH and CDR2 LQKENI. Here the CDR3 reads CASSPDYYEQYF. The CDR3 nucleotides read TGTGCCAGCTCACCAGACTACTACGAGCAGTACTTC. The entire variable domain, with the rest obtained from reference TRBV18 and TRBJ2-7, is as follows: NAGVMQNPRHLVRRRGQEARLRCSPMKGHSHVYWYRQLPEEGLKFMVYLQKENIIDESGMPKERFSAEFPKEGPSILRIQQVVRGDSAAYFCASSPDYYEQYFGPGTRLTVT.

V and J are TRBV6-1 and TRBJ2-5; D perhaps matches TRBD2 (6 bases). V lost 6 bases to trimming and J lost 2 bases, with 16 bases between them. Germline V gene lookup returns CDR1 MNHNS and CDR2 SASEGT. This CDR3 is 15 amino acids long. The CDR3 DNA sequence: TGTGCCAGCAGCGCAAGTTGGGCGGGGCAAGAGACCCAGTACTTC. Protein: CASSASWAGQETQYF.

This clone was seen repeatedly, ten times or more. The chain is built from TRBV7-6 and TRBJ1-4; unclear D gene. The germline V gene encodes CDR1 SGHVS and CDR2 FNYEAQ. This CDR3 has 16 amino acids. The germline V and J ends were trimmed by 5 bases and 0 bases, with 13 bases remaining between them. CDR3 in DNA: TGTGCCAGCAGCCGCCTACCGGGCCCAACTAATGAAAAACTGTTTTTT. Protein product: CASSRLPGPTNEKLFF.